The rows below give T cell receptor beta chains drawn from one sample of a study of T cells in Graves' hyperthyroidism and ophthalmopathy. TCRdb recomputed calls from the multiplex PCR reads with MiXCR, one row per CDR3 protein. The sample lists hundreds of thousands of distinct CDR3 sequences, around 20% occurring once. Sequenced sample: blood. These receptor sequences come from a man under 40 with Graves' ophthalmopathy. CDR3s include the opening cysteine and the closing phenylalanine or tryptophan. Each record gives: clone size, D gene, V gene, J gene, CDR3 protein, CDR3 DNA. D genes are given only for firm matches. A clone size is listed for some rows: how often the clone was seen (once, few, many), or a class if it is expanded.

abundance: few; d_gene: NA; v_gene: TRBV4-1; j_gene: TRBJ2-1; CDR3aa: CASSQVGGSPYNEQFF; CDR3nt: TGCGCCAGCAGCCAAGTAGGTGGGAGCCCCTACAATGAGCAGTTCTTC
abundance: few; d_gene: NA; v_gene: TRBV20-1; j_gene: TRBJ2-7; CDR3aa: CSASLPRSSIEQYF; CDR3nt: TGCAGTGCTAGTTTACCGAGATCCTCTATCGAGCAGTACTTC
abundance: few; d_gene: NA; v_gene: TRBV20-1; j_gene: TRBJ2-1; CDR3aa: CSARDRPFEQFF; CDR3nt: TGCAGTGCTAGAGATAGGCCGTTTGAGCAGTTCTTC
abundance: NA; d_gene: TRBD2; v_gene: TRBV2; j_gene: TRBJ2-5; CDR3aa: CAGASGIGFRETQYF; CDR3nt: TGTGCAGGGGCTAGCGGGATCGGTTTTCGAGAGACCCAGTACTTC
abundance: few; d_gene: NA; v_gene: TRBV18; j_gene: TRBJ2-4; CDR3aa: CASSPRNTKNIQYF; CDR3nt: TGTGCCAGCTCACCAAGGAATACCAAAAACATTCAGTACTTC
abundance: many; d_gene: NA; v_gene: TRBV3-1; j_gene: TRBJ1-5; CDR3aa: CASSQAVRQPQHF; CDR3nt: TGTGCCAGCAGCCAAGCAGTGAGACAGCCCCAGCATTTT
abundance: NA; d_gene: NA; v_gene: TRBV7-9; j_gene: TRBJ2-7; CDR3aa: CASSPPTGQTYEQYF; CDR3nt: TGTGCCAGCAGCCCGCCCACCGGACAGACCTACGAGCAGTACTTC
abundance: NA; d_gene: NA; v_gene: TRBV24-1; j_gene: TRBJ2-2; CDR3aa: CATSETRLGPANTGELFF; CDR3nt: TGTGCCACCAGTGAGACTCGTCTTGGACCCGCGAACACCGGGGAGCTGTTTTTT
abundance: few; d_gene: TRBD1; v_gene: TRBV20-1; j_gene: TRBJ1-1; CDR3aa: CSARPRQGANTEAFF; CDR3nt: TGCAGTGCTAGACCCCGACAGGGGGCGAACACTGAAGCTTTCTTT
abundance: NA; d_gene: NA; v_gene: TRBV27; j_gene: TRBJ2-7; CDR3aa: CASAALVPRGIYEQYF; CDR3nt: TGTGCCAGCGCTGCCCTTGTGCCTCGTGGGATTTACGAGCAGTACTTC
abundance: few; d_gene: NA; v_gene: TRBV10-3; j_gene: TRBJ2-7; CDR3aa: CAISADSYEQYF; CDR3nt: TGTGCCATCAGTGCCGACAGCTACGAGCAGTACTTC
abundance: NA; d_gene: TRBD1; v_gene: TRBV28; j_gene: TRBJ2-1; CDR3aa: CASSPWELRDRAHEQFF; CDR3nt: TGTGCCAGCAGTCCCTGGGAATTGAGGGACAGGGCTCATGAGCAGTTCTTC
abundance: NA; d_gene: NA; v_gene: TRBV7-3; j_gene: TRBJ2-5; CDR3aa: CASSLRVEETQCF; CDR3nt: TGTGCCAGCAGCTTAAGGGTGGAAGAGACCCAGTGCTTC
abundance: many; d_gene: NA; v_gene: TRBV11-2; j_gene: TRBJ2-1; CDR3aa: CASSLDGRGRDEQFF; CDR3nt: TGTGCCAGCAGCTTAGATGGACGGGGACGAGATGAGCAGTTCTTC
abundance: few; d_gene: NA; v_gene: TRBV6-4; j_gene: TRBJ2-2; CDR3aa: CASSPRDAANTGELFF; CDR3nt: TGTGCCAGCAGTCCCCGAGACGCAGCGAACACCGGGGAGCTGTTTTTT
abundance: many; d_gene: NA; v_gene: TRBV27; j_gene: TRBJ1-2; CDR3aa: CASSLSSESGGYTF; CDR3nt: TGTGCCAGCAGTTTATCTTCGGAAAGCGGTGGCTACACCTTC
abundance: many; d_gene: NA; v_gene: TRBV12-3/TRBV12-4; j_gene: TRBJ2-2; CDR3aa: CASSLRIGRELFF; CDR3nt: TGTGCCAGCAGTTTAAGGATCGGGCGGGAGCTGTTTTTT
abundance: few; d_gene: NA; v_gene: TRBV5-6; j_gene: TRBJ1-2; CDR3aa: CASSPRDLFGYTF; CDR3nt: TGTGCCAGCAGCCCCCGGGACCTTTTTGGCTACACCTTC
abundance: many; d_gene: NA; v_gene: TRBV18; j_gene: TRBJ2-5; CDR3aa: CASSPEQGRAVETQYF; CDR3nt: TGTGCCAGCTCACCCGAACAGGGACGGGCTGTGGAGACCCAGTACTTC
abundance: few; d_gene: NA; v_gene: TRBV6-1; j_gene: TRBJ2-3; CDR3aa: CASSSIPQGTRTDTQYF; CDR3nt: TGTGCCAGCAGCTCCATCCCACAGGGCACACGGACAGATACGCAGTATTTT
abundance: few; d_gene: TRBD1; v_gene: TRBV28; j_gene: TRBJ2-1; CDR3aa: CASSFPGTGFANEQFF; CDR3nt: TGTGCCAGCAGTTTTCCCGGGACAGGGTTTGCGAATGAGCAGTTCTTC
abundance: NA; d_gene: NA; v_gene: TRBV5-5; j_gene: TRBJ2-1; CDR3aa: CASRPTSSYDEQFF; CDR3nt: TGTGCCAGCAGACCTACAAGCTCCTACGATGAGCAGTTCTTC